The 8 T cell receptor beta chains below come from one sample, sequenced in a study of blood T cell repertoires in COVID-19. TCRdb keeps only in-frame clones here, not all; method: immunoSEQ multiplex PCR. The sample carries some 130,000 clones, 80% to 90% recorded once. The sequenced material came from peripheral blood. The receptor source for this set is a woman aged 55-69 years with acute or convalescent COVID-19.

The chain uses TRBV5-1 and TRBJ1-5, with D tentatively TRBD1 (6 bases). The CDR3 runs to 13 residues. Per the germline V gene, CDR1 is SGHRS and CDR2 is YFSETQ. Trimming removed 0 bases at V and 5 bases at J, with 6 bases between. CDR3 protein: CASSLAGDQPQHF. The CDR3 DNA is TGCGCCAGCAGCTTGGCAGGGGATCAGCCCCAGCATTTT.

The V call is TRBV11-2, the J call TRBJ2-5, with TRBD1 matching 7 bases. Germline lookup yields CDR1 SGHAT and CDR2 FQNNGV. V shed 5 bases, J shed 5 bases, and the junction held 5 bases outside the gene matches. The CDR3 is 13 amino acids. CDR3 residues: CASSKGAGETQYF. The CDR3 region has the DNA TGTGCCAGCAGCAAGGGGGCTGGGGAGACCCAGTACTTC.

The chain is built from TRBV28 and TRBJ1-1, with 7 bases matching TRBD1. Losses at the gene ends were 6 bases for V and 6 bases for J; bases not matched to a gene: 7. This CDR3 contains 13 residues. Germline V gene sequence: CDR1 MDHEN, CDR2 SYDVKM. CDR3 DNA: TGTGCCAGCAGACAGGGGTCGCAATCTGAAGCTTTCTTT. Protein sequence: CASRQGSQSEAFF.

In this sample, this clone turned up a few times. This chain joins TRBV5-1 and TRBJ2-3; no clear D gene. Germline V lookup: CDR1 SGHRS, CDR2 YFSETQ. Trimming removed 0 bases at V and 2 bases at J, with 7 bases between. This CDR3 is 14 amino acids long. The CDR3 DNA reads TGCGCCAGCAGCTTGGGGCGGCCCACAGATACGCAGTATTTT. This gives the protein CASSLGRPTDTQYF.

The sample holds one count of this clone. The chain is built from TRBV5-1 and TRBJ2-5, with 8 bases matching TRBD2. The V and J ends lost 2 bases and 3 bases, in that order; junction bases with no gene match: 3. This CDR3 region has 14 residues. CDR1 SGHRS and CDR2 YFSETQ come from the germline V gene. CDR3 DNA: TGCGCCAGCAGCTTACTAGCGGAGGAAGAGACCCAGTACTTC. This encodes CASSLLAEEETQYF.

The chain has TRBV10-3 and TRBJ1-4, with TRBD1 matching over 8 bases. Germline V gives CDR1 ENHRY, CDR2 SYGVKD. V gave up 2 bases and J gave up 7 bases; unmatched junction bases: 6. The length of the CDR3 is 15 residues. The chain's CDR3 is CAISEDRGQGEKLFF. Written as DNA, the CDR3 is TGTGCCATCAGTGAGGACAGGGGCCAGGGTGAAAAACTGTTTTTT.

CDR3 DNA: TGTGCCAGCAGTTTGGGTTGGGACAGGGCTTTCTTT. It is translated as CASSLGWDRAFF. The rearrangement links TRBV12-3 or TRBV12-4 to TRBJ1-1, with TRBD1 matching over 8 bases. The CDR3 covers 12 residues. J lost 11 bases, V lost 3 bases, and 5 bases had no gene match.

This chain connects TRBV30 to TRBJ2-5; D is perhaps TRBD2 (5 bases). The CDR3 is 12 residues long. Germline CDR1 and CDR2: GTSNPN and SVGIG (reference sequence). The V gene lost 3 bases and the J gene lost 3 bases, with 8 bases spanning the gap. The CDR3 DNA follows: TGTGCCTGGAGGCGGGCCAAAGAGACCCAGTACTTC. It yields the protein CAWRRAKETQYF.